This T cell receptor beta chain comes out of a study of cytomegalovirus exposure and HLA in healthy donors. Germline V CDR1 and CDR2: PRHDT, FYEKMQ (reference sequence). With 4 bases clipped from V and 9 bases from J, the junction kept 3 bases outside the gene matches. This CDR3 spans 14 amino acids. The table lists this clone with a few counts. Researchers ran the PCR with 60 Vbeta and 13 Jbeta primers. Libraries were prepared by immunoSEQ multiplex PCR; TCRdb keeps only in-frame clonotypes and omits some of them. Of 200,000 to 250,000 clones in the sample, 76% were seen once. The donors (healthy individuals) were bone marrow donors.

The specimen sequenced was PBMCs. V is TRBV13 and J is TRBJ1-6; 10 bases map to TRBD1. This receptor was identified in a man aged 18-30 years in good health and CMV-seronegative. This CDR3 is CASSSGQGVSPLHF. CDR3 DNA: TGTGCCAGCAGCTCTGGACAGGGGGTTTCACCCCTCCACTTT.